This entry concerns a single T cell receptor beta chain. At one end the junction does not follow the germline gene, possibly because of a read error. For CDR3 and TCR beta VDJ profiling, genomic DNA was the template used. In TCRdb, the reads were re-called with MiXCR into one record per CDR3 protein. The sample lists approximately 380,000 distinct CDR3 sequences, 65% to 80% occurring once. The sample belongs to a study of CD8+CD57+ T cells in acquired aplastic anemia. CDR1 and CDR2 from the germline V gene are SGHVS and FNYEAQ. The CDR3 extends over 14 amino acids. The J gene is TRBJ2-7, the V gene TRBV7-6; perhaps TRBD1 as D (5 bases). This sequence originates from a human donor in good health, serving as a control. Sequencing was carried out using sorted CD4+, CD8+, or CD8+CD57+ T cells (not recorded which) from PBMCs. The CDR3 DNA is TGTGCCAGCAGCCAAGGTTCAGGGCCTATGAACACTGAATTC. Translating gives CASSQGSGPMNTEF.